Sequencing of this TCR beta chain was carried out in a study of shared clonotypes between healthy human individuals. Overall study findings and caveats: Blood alone was sampled, and tissue repertoires likely differ. Generation probabilities of non-shared clonotypes were lower (relative to those shared by all four donors).

With respect to this clone: Its antigen is undetermined.

Donors were healthy HIV-negative adults without recent acute infections or vaccinations. The assay ran at deep level. Assay: immunoSEQ multiplex PCR; the TCRdb copy retains only in-frame clones and omits some. The table has 2 million or so clones, roughly 96% seen once. This CDR3 is 13 amino acids long. V lost 2 bases and J 5 bases, leaving 12 bases between the germline ends. CDR1 and CDR2 (germline): GTSNPN, SVGIG (reference sequence). The specimen sequenced was naive CD4+ T cells sorted from blood. The sample's subset: CD45RA+ positively selected. The V and J genes are TRBV30 and TRBJ1-1; D gene unclear. This sequence was found in a man aged 18 to 30 in good health. The CDR3 DNA sequence: TGTGCCTGGAGTCCGACGGGAGAAACTGAAGCTTTCTTT. Translating gives CAWSPTGETEAFF. Looking up the rest from reference TRBV30 and TRBJ1-1 gives the full variable domain: SQTIHQWPATLVQPVGSPLSLECTVEGTSNPNLYWYRQAAGRGLQLLFYSVGIGQISSEVPQNLSASRPQDRQFILSSKKLLLSDSGFYLCAWSPTGETEAFFGQGTRLTVV.